The sequence of this TCR beta chain was determined in a study of T cell responses to AZD1222 COVID-19 vaccine. Turning to this clone: Its specificity is not known.

Study-wide results and caveats: The study found Spike-specific TCR breadth and depth rose after two AZD1222 doses. Clonal diversity may have been underestimated, and the donors were mostly white British, with more females than males. No repertoire was sampled before or during the peak T cell response, only after it.

This CDR3 region has 16 residues. Trimming took 0 bases from V and 5 from J, leaving 17 bases between them. CDR1 and CDR2 (germline): SGHVS, FNYEAQ. Here immunoSEQ multiplex PCR was the method, and the copy in TCRdb shows in-frame clones only, minus some. The table includes about 100,000 clones, about 88% detected once. The chain carries TRBV7-6 and TRBJ2-7, with TRBD1 as a possible D gene (5 bases). Material: peripheral blood, obtained on day 0 of AZD1222 vaccination. The TCR sequence derives from an adult in good health. This CDR3 reads CASSLAAGPDLDEQYF. In DNA form, the CDR3 reads TGTGCCAGCAGCTTAGCGGCAGGGCCTGACCTCGACGAGCAGTACTTC.